This entry lists 19 T cell receptor beta chains sequenced from one sample in a study of PD-1 blockade in classical Hodgkin lymphoma. Some clones are missing from TCRdb's copy, which holds only in-frame ones; the method was immunoSEQ multiplex PCR. Here the sample spans 60,000 to 65,000 clones, 88% being singletons. Every patient relapsed after autologous stem cell transplantation, and brentuximab vedotin exposure varied. Sequenced material: peripheral blood mononuclear cells (PBMCs), taken at baseline. These receptors were obtained from a human donor with classical Hodgkin lymphoma.

The chain couples TRBV5-1 to TRBJ1-4; 7 bases map to TRBD1. The length of the CDR3 is 14 residues. Trimming took 7 bases from V and 5 from J; bases not matched to a gene: 8. In germline, CDR1 is SGHRS, CDR2 YFSETQ. The CDR3 DNA reads as TGCGCCAGCCGCCCGGGACAGATAAATGAAAAACTGTTTTTT. It yields the protein CASRPGQINEKLFF.

The V and J genes are TRBV4-2 and TRBJ2-5; unclear D gene. Germline values: CDR1 LGHNA, CDR2 YNFKEQ. This CDR3 comprises 13 residues. V lost 0 bases and J 2 bases, leaving 4 bases between the germline ends. The CDR3 DNA is TGTGCCAGCAGCCAAGAGAATCAAGAGACCCAGTACTTC. Its protein is CASSQENQETQYF.

The chain couples TRBV25-1 to TRBJ2-7; possibly TRBD2 for D (6 bases). There are 14 residues in the CDR3. V shed 2 bases and J shed 7 bases, with 15 bases lying between them. The germline CDR1 and CDR2 sequences are MGHDK and SYGVNS. Here the CDR3 DNA reads TGTGCCAGCAGTGAAGGCGGGGAGTCAAGGGAGCAGTACTTC. This gives the protein CASSEGGESREQYF.

Only one count was recorded for this clone. The chain employs TRBV9 and TRBJ1-1, with D maybe TRBD1 (5 bases). Germline assignment: CDR1 SGDLS and CDR2 YYNGEE. V was trimmed by 1 base and J by 6 bases, leaving 13 bases between them. CDR3 size: 14 residues. The DNA of the CDR3 is TGTGCCAGCAGCGTAATTTCAGGGTGGTCTGAAGCTTTCTTT. Translating it yields CASSVISGWSEAFF.

The rearrangement links TRBV19 to TRBJ1-1; D not certain. The CDR3 runs to 15 residues. V was cut by 4 bases and J by 1 base, with 13 bases left in between. CDR1 LNHDA and CDR2 SQIVND come from the germline V gene (reference sequence). This chain's CDR3 is CASSSHPDTNTEAFF. The CDR3 DNA sequence: TGTGCCAGTAGTAGCCACCCAGACACGAACACTGAAGCTTTCTTT.

The chain couples TRBV18 to TRBJ1-6, with D maybe TRBD1 (5 bases). Looked up from germline, CDR1 is KGHSH and CDR2 is LQKENI. There are 13 residues in the CDR3. V was clipped by 0 bases and J by 10 bases, with 7 bases between them. The CDR3 DNA reads TGTGCCAGCTCACCACCGGGACCGTCACCCCTCCACTTT. Residues: CASSPPGPSPLHF.

The CDR3 DNA reads as TGTGCCAGCAGTAGATCCAGGGGGCTCCCTTACAATGAGCAGTTCTTC. Translation gives CASSRSRGLPYNEQFF. The chain joins TRBV25-1 to TRBJ2-1, with TRBD1 matching 8 bases. V dropped 5 bases and J dropped 4; count of bases not matched to a gene: 10. Germline CDR1 reads MGHDK; CDR2 reads SYGVNS. This CDR3 has 16 amino acids.

The rearrangement links TRBV7-2 to TRBJ2-3, with TRBD1 identical over 8 bases. The junction had 7 bases not matched to a gene; V was cut back by 5 bases and J by 6 bases. Looked up from germline, CDR1 is SGHTA and CDR2 is FQGNSA. The CDR3 has 14 amino acids. The CDR3 sequence is CASSLGQGSDTQYF. In nucleotides, the CDR3 is TGTGCCAGCAGCCTTGGACAGGGTAGCGATACGCAGTATTTT.

The gene calls are TRBV28 and TRBJ2-7; no firm D call. The CDR3 runs 15 residues. In germline, CDR1 is MDHEN, CDR2 SYDVKM. V gave up 2 bases and J gave up 1 base, with 12 bases separating them. The DNA for the CDR3 is TGTGCCAGCAGTTTACCCCCGACGCAATCCTACGAGCAGTACTTC. It specifies CASSLPPTQSYEQYF.

This clone was seen just once. The rearrangement joins TRBV5-6 to TRBJ2-7; D call uncertain. The ends were cut back, 0 bases at V and 7 bases at J, with 20 bases in the middle. The CDR3 spans 16 residues. In germline, CDR1 is SGHDT, CDR2 YYEEEE. This CDR3 reads CASSLGVKASSWEQYF. The CDR3 DNA follows: TGTGCCAGCAGCTTGGGGGTAAAGGCCTCCTCCTGGGAGCAGTACTTC.

The rearrangement joins TRBV5-1 to TRBJ1-4, with D tentatively TRBD1 (5 bases). This CDR3 has 17 amino acids. V dropped 4 bases and J dropped 0 bases, with 16 bases sitting between them. In germline, CDR1 is SGHRS, CDR2 YFSETQ. The CDR3: CASSLHYLGATNEKLFF. The CDR3 nucleotides read TGCGCCAGCAGCCTCCATTACCTGGGGGCAACTAATGAAAAACTGTTTTTT.

This clone was seen a single time. The chain couples TRBV7-2 to TRBJ2-6; no firm D call. V gave up 5 bases and J gave up 0 bases, with 14 bases separating them. The CDR3 spans 17 residues. Germline CDR1 is SGHTA and CDR2 is FQGNSA. CDR3 coding DNA: TGTGCCAGCAGCCCGAATCTGGGGAACTCTGGGGCCAACGTCCTGACTTTC. This translates into CASSPNLGNSGANVLTF.

This clone showed up just once. The rearrangement joins TRBV7-2 to TRBJ2-7, with TRBD1 matching 7 bases. The CDR3 spans 15 residues. Germline lookup yields CDR1 SGHTA and CDR2 FQGNSA. Trimming took 6 bases from V and 0 from J; bases not matched to a gene: 8. The CDR3 bases are TGTGCCAGCAGGCTGCAATGGGACAGCTCCTACGAGCAGTACTTC. Translating gives CASRLQWDSSYEQYF.

The genes are TRBV10-2 and TRBJ1-1; no definite D call. V lost 7 bases to trimming and J lost 1 base, with 7 bases between them. Per the germline V gene, CDR1 is WSHSY and CDR2 is SAAADI. The CDR3 sequence is 12 residues long. The CDR3: CASILGNTEAFF. DNA of the CDR3: TGCGCCAGCATATTGGGGAACACTGAAGCTTTCTTT.

CDR3 DNA: TGTGCCAGCAGCAGCTACACCGACTCTGGAAACACCATATATTTT. Amino acid sequence: CASSSYTDSGNTIYF. This chain links TRBV9 with TRBJ1-3; D is undetermined. Trimming took off 4 bases at V and 0 bases at J, with 11 bases between the two ends. CDR1 is SGDLS, CDR2 YYNGEE, per germline. There are 15 residues in the CDR3.

This chain uses TRBV7-9 with TRBJ1-5, with TRBD1 as a possible D gene (5 bases). The germline V and J ends were trimmed by 1 base and 0 bases, with 13 bases remaining between them. Germline lookup yields CDR1 SEHNR and CDR2 FQNEAQ (reference sequence). The CDR3 length is 17 residues. CDR3 coding DNA: TGTGCCAGCAGCTTAGGATCCCCCGGGGGTAGCAATCAGCCCCAGCATTTT. The encoded protein is CASSLGSPGGSNQPQHF.

The chain links TRBV18 to TRBJ2-7; D is unresolved. Between the trimmed V and J ends, which lost 6 bases and 1 base, there was a span of 10 bases. The CDR3 spans 13 residues. CDR1 is KGHSH and CDR2 is LQKENI in the germline V gene. The DNA for the CDR3 is TGTGCCAGCTCCCTCACCCCATCCTACGAGCAGTACTTC. Protein sequence: CASSLTPSYEQYF.

The chain carries TRBV4-2 and TRBJ1-4, with TRBD1 matching over 11 bases. The germline V gene encodes CDR1 LGHNA and CDR2 YNFKEQ. CDR3 length equals 15 residues. The junction had 6 bases not matched to a gene; V was cut back by 7 bases and J by 5 bases. CDR3 nucleotides: TGTGCCAGCACCGCGAGGACAGGGGGCAATGAAAAACTGTTTTTT. This translates into CASTARTGGNEKLFF.

The chain joins TRBV27 to TRBJ1-1; no clear D gene. This CDR3 region has 12 residues. Germline CDR1 and CDR2: MNHEY and SMNVEV (reference sequence). Trimming took 3 bases from V and 4 from J, leaving 6 bases between them. Here the CDR3 DNA reads TGTGCCAGCAGTTTCGAGGGCACTGAAGCTTTCTTT. Translation: CASSFEGTEAFF.